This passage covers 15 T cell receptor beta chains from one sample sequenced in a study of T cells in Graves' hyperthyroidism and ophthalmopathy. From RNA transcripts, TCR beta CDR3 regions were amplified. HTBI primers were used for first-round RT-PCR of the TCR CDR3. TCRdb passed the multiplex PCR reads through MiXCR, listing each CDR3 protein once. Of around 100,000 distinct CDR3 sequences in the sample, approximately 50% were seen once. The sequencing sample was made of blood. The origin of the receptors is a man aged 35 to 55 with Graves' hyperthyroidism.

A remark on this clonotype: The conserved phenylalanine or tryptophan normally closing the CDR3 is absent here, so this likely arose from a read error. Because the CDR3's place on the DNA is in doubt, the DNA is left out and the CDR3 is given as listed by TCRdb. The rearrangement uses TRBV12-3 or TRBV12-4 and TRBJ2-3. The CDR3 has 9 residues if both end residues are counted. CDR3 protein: CASSEELGG.

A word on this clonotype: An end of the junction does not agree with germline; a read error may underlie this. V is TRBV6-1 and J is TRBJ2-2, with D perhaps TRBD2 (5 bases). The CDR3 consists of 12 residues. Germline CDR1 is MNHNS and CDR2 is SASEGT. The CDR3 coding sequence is TGTGCTAGCGTAGCACAGTACGGGGAGCTGATTTTT. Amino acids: CASVAQYGELIF.

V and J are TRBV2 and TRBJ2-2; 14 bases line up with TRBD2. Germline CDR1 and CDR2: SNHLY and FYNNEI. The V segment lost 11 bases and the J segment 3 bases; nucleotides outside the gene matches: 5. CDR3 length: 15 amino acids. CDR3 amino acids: CAAGTSGRDTGELFF. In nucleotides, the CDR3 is TGTGCCGCCGGGACTAGCGGGAGAGACACCGGGGAGCTGTTTTTT.

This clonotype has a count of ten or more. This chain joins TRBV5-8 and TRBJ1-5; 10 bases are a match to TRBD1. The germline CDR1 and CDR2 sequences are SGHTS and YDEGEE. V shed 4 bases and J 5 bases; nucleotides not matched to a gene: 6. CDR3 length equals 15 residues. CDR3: CASSDGTGVDQPQHF. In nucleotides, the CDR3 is TGTGCCAGCAGCGATGGGACAGGGGTCGATCAGCCCCAGCATTTT.

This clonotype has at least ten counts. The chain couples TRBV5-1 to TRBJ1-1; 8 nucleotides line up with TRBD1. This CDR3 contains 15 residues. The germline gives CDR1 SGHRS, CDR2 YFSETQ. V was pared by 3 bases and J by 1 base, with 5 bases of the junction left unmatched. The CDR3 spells CASSWGQAGNTEAFF. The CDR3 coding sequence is TGCGCCAGCAGCTGGGGACAGGCTGGGAACACTGAAGCTTTCTTT.

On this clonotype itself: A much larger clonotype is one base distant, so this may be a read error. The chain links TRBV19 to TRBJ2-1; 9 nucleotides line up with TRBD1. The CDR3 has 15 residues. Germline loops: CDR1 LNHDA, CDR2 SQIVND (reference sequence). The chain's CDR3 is CASSVAPGQGNERFF. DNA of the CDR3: TGTGCCAGTAGTGTAGCCCCGGGACAGGGCAATGAGCGGTTCTTC.

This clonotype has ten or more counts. The CDR3 loop reads CASSRQASPLHF. The CDR3 nucleotides read TGTGCCAGCAGCAGACAGGCTTCACCCCTCCACTTT. The chain uses TRBV7-9 and TRBJ1-6; tentatively, D is TRBD1 (6 bases). Germline lookup yields CDR1 SEHNR and CDR2 FQNEAQ (reference sequence). There are 12 residues in the CDR3. The germline V and J ends were trimmed by 5 bases and 9 bases, with 8 bases remaining between them.

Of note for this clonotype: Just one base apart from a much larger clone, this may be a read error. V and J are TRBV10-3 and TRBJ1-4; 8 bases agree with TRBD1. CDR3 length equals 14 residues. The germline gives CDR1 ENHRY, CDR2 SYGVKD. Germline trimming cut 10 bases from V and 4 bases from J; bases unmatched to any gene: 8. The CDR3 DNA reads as TGTGCCAACAAGACAGGGGAAATTAATGAAAAACTGTTTTTT. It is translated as CANKTGEINEKLFF.

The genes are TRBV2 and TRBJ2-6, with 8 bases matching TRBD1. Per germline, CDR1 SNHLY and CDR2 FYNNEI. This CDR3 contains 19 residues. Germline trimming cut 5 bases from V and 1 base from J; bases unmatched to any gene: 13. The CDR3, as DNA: TGTGCCAGCAGTTCCAAGGGACAGGTTACACCTTCTGGGGCCAACGTCCTGACTTTC. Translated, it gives CASSSKGQVTPSGANVLTF. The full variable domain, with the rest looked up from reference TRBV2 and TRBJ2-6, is EPEVTQTPSHQVTQMGQEVILRCVPISNHLYFYWYRQILGQKVEFLVSFYNNEISEKSEIFDDQFSVERPDGSNFTLKIRSTKLEDSAMYFCASSSKGQVTPSGANVLTFGAGSRLTVL.

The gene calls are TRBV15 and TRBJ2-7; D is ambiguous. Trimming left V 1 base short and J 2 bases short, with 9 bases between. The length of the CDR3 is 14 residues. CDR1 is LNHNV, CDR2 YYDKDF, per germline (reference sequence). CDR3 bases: TGTGCCACCAGCAGAGCCTGGGGAACCTACGAGCAGTACTTC. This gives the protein CATSRAWGTYEQYF.

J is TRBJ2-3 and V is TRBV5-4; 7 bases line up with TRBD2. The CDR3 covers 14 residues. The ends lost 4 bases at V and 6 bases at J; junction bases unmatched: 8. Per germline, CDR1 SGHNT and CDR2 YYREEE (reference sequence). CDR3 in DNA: TGTGCCAGCAGCCCGGCGGCGGGAGAGGATACGCAGTATTTT. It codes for CASSPAAGEDTQYF. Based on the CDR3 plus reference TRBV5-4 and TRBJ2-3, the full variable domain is ETGVTQSPTHLIKTRGQQVTLRCSSQSGHNTVSWYQQALGQGPQFIFQYYREEENGRGNFPPRFSGLQFPNYSSELNVNALELDDSALYLCASSPAAGEDTQYFGPGTRLTVL.

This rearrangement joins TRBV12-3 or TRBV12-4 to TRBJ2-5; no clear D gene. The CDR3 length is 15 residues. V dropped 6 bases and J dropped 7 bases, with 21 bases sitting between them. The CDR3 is CASREYKASLGTQYF. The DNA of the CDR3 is TGTGCCAGCAGGGAATACAAGGCTAGTCTAGGGACCCAGTACTTC.

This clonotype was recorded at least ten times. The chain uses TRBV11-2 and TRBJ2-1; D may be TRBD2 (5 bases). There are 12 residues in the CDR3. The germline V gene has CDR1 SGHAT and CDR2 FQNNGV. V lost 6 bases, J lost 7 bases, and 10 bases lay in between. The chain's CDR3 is CASRPRGNEQFF. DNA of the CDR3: TGTGCCAGCAGACCCCGAGGGAATGAGCAGTTCTTC.

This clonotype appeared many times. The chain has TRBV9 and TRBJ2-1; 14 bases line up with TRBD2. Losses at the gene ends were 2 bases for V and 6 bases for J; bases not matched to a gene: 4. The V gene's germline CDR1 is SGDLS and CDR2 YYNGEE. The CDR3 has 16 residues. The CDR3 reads CASSVEGTSGSNEQFF. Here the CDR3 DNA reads TGTGCCAGCAGCGTCGAGGGGACTAGCGGGAGCAATGAGCAGTTCTTC.

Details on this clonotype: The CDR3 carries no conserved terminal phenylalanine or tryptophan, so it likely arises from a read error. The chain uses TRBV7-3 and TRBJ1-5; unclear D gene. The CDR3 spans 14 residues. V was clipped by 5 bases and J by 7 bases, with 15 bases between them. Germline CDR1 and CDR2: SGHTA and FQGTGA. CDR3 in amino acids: CASSPTAAPQPQHL. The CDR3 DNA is TGTGCCAGCAGCCCGACGGCAGCACCCCAGCCCCAGCATCTT.